This passage covers 19 T cell receptor beta chains from one sample sequenced in a study of blood T cell repertoires in COVID-19. Profiling relied on immunoSEQ multiplex PCR, and the TCRdb table lists in-frame clones only, not all of them. The sample records 130,000 to 150,000 clones, around 84% being singletons. The material sequenced was peripheral blood. These receptors were obtained from a human donor in a cohort sampled during active COVID-19.

The chain combines TRBV7-9 with TRBJ1-1; D perhaps matches TRBD1 (5 bases). V lost 5 bases to trimming and J lost 4 bases, with 17 bases between them. Germline CDR1 is SEHNR and CDR2 is FQNEAQ (reference sequence). This CDR3 contains 15 residues. CDR3 sequence reads: CASSPGGGSFTEAFF. CDR3 DNA: TGTGCCAGCAGCCCGGGCGGGGGATCGTTCACTGAAGCTTTCTTT.

This clone was picked up a small number of times. The chain links TRBV6-5 to TRBJ1-5; the D gene is possibly TRBD1 (6 bases). The germline V gene has CDR1 MNHEY and CDR2 SVGAGI. Trimming cost V 8 bases and J 5 bases, with 16 bases left between them. This CDR3 contains 14 residues. This CDR3 is CASRSRGSDQPQHF. CDR3 bases: TGTGCCAGCCGTTCCAGGGGATCCGATCAGCCCCAGCATTTT.

The CDR3 DNA sequence: TGTGCCATCAGGGGAACAGGGATCTATGGCTACACCTTC. This codes for CAIRGTGIYGYTF. The rearrangement uses TRBV10-3 and TRBJ1-2, with D perhaps matching TRBD1 (6 bases). V shed 6 bases and J shed 4 bases, with 12 bases lying between them. CDR1 is ENHRY, CDR2 SYGVKD, per germline. The CDR3 is made up of 13 amino acids.

The rearrangement uses TRBV10-1 and TRBJ2-3; no firm D call. V shed 3 bases and J shed 6 bases, with 4 bases lying between them. CDR1 and CDR2 from the germline V gene are WNHNN and SYGVQD (reference sequence). The CDR3 totals 11 residues. In DNA, the CDR3 is TGCGCCAGCAGTGAACTGGATACGCAGTATTTT. Translated, it gives CASSELDTQYF.

J is TRBJ2-3 and V is TRBV20-1; TRBD2 might be the D (5 bases). The CDR3 totals 15 residues. V was cut by 3 bases and J by 0 bases, with 13 bases left in between. Germline assignment: CDR1 DFQATT and CDR2 SNEGSKA (reference sequence). In nucleotides, the CDR3 is TGCAGTGCTAGTGCCCGGGAACTTAGCACAGATACGCAGTATTTT. Translating gives CSASARELSTDTQYF.

V and J are TRBV29-1 and TRBJ1-1, with D perhaps matching TRBD1 (5 bases). The V end was cut by 7 bases, the J end by 5 bases, with 14 bases between. The CDR3 is 12 residues long. Germline V gives CDR1 SQVTM, CDR2 ANQGSEA. The CDR3 DNA reads TGCAGCGCTGGGGCGGGGGGGACTGAAGCTTTCTTT. Amino acid sequence: CSAGAGGTEAFF.

The V gene is TRBV7-8, the J gene TRBJ2-3, with D perhaps TRBD2 (5 bases). V was clipped by 5 bases and J by 4 bases, with 13 bases between them. In germline, CDR1 is SGHVS, CDR2 FQNEAQ. The CDR3 covers 14 residues. In DNA, the CDR3 is TGTGCCAGCAGCCCGAGGGAGAGCTCAGATACGCAGTATTTT. This encodes CASSPRESSDTQYF.

This clone has only a few counts. J is TRBJ1-5 and V is TRBV28, with 8 bases that match TRBD1. This CDR3 is 14 amino acids long. Germline lookup yields CDR1 MDHEN and CDR2 SYDVKM. V lost 5 bases, J lost 6 bases, and 6 bases stayed unmatched. The CDR3 region has the DNA TGTGCCAGCAGTCTTTCAGGGGGCAGTCAGCCCCAGCATTTT. This sequence encodes CASSLSGGSQPQHF. Filled out from reference TRBV28 and TRBJ1-5, the complete variable domain reads DVKVTQSSRYLVKRTGEKVFLECVQDMDHENMFWYRQDPGLGLRLIYFSYDVKMKEKGDIPEGYSVSREKKERFSLILESASTNQTSMYLCASSLSGGSQPQHFGDGTRLSIL.

J is TRBJ2-7 and V is TRBV5-5; 10 bases agree with TRBD1. The CDR3 is 14 residues long. Germline V gene lookup returns CDR1 SGHKS and CDR2 YYEKEE (reference sequence). The V segment lost 4 bases and the J segment 2 bases; nucleotides outside the gene matches: 3. CDR3 nucleotides: TGTGCCAGCAGCCAAGACAGGGGGCCCTACGAGCAGTACTTC. Its protein product is CASSQDRGPYEQYF.

The chain combines TRBV6-5 with TRBJ2-3; TRBD2 aligns across 10 bases. From germline, CDR1 is MNHEY and CDR2 SVGAGI. V shed 0 bases, J shed 6 bases, and the junction held 6 bases outside the gene matches. The CDR3 spans 16 residues. CDR3 residues: CASSYSPAGGQDTQYF. CDR3 DNA: TGTGCCAGCAGTTACTCACCAGCGGGGGGGCAGGATACGCAGTATTTT.

In this sample, this clone turned up once. J is TRBJ1-5 and V is TRBV18; 7 bases align to TRBD1. The junction had 5 bases not matched to a gene; V was cut back by 3 bases and J by 3 bases. Germline V CDR1 and CDR2: KGHSH, LQKENI. This CDR3 spans 15 amino acids. The CDR3 is CASSPDRVDNQPQHF. DNA for the CDR3: TGTGCCAGCTCACCCGACAGGGTCGACAATCAGCCCCAGCATTTT.

V and J are TRBV2 and TRBJ2-1, with D possibly TRBD1 on 6 matching bases. The germline V gene encodes CDR1 SNHLY and CDR2 FYNNEI. The CDR3 contains 14 residues. With 2 bases removed from V and 6 bases from J, the gap between germline ends came to 11 bases. The DNA of the CDR3 is TGTGCCAGCAGTGAATCTGGGGGCCGCAATGAGCAGTTCTTC. Encoded protein: CASSESGGRNEQFF.

The CDR3 DNA reads as TGTGCCAGCAGCTTAAACCTAGCGGCGGTGAGAGAGCAGTTCTTC. It specifies CASSLNLAAVREQFF. The chain is built from TRBV11-1 and TRBJ2-1; 7 bases fit TRBD2. Germline V gives CDR1 SGHAT, CDR2 FQDESV (reference sequence). V lost 2 bases, J lost 10 bases, and 11 bases stayed unmatched. CDR3 length: 15 residues.

The rearrangement links TRBV27 to TRBJ1-1; 7 nucleotides line up with TRBD1. Germline-derived CDR1 and CDR2 are MNHEY and SMNVEV (reference sequence). The junction had 9 bases not matched to a gene; V was cut back by 4 bases and J by 10 bases. CDR3 length equals 13 residues. The CDR3 sequence is CASSSTGPLGAFF. DNA of the CDR3: TGTGCCAGCAGTTCGACAGGGCCCCTTGGAGCTTTCTTT.

DNA for the CDR3: TGTGCCATCAGCGCTGACAGGGGGAGAAACTACGAGCAGTACTTC. It yields the protein CAISADRGRNYEQYF. The chain has TRBV10-3 and TRBJ2-7; TRBD1 aligns across 9 bases. Germline V gives CDR1 ENHRY, CDR2 SYGVKD. The CDR3 has 15 amino acids. V dropped 6 bases and J dropped 3; count of bases not matched to a gene: 9.

The V call is TRBV5-7, the J call TRBJ2-5; 9 bases align to TRBD1. TRBV5-7 is known as an ORF, though its function is uncertain. CDR3 length: 15 amino acids. Losses at the gene ends were 4 bases for V and 4 bases for J; bases not matched to a gene: 8. The CDR3 sequence is CASSRDRECRETQYF. CDR3 nucleotide sequence: TGTGCCAGCAGCCGGGACAGGGAATGTAGAGAGACCCAGTACTTC.

The rearrangement joins TRBV4-2 to TRBJ2-3, with TRBD1 matching over 9 bases. This CDR3 comprises 16 residues. With V trimmed by 3 bases and J by 0 bases, 4 bases remained unmatched. Per the germline V gene, CDR1 is LGHNA and CDR2 is YNFKEQ. As DNA, the CDR3 is TGTGCCAGCAGCCAGGGACAGGGCCTAAGCACAGATACGCAGTATTTT. Translated: CASSQGQGLSTDTQYF.

The CDR3 region is CASSLAERSYNEQFF. The CDR3 nucleotides read TGTGCCAGCAGCTTAGCGGAGCGATCCTACAATGAGCAGTTCTTC. The chain carries TRBV7-2 and TRBJ2-1; D ambiguous. Germline CDR1 SGHTA, CDR2 FQGNSA. This CDR3 contains 15 residues. V lost 0 bases, J lost 1 base, and 7 bases lay in between.

This chain uses TRBV6-6 with TRBJ1-1; TRBD1 is a possible D gene (6 bases). Deletions cut 4 bases from V and 7 bases from J, with 16 bases between. There are 14 residues in the CDR3. From germline, CDR1 is MNHNY and CDR2 SVGAGI (reference sequence). The CDR3 spells CASSSTGQRSEAFF. Written as DNA, the CDR3 is TGTGCCAGCAGTTCCACAGGACAGCGTAGTGAAGCTTTCTTT.